Given below is one TCR beta chain in context. This sample is drawn from a study of blood T cell repertoires in COVID-19. Study overall: Sites in the United States, Italy and Spain provided acute and convalescent COVID-19 samples.

Germline assignment: CDR1 MDHEN and CDR2 SYDVKM. V was shortened by 3 bases and J by 3 bases, with 15 bases between the two germline ends. The CDR3 totals 15 residues. The table came from immunoSEQ multiplex PCR; TCRdb's copy has only in-frame clones and leaves some out. Among about 15,000 clones listed, around 82% were seen once. The TCR originated in a human donor in a cohort sampled during active COVID-19. The J gene is TRBJ2-7, the V gene TRBV28, with D uncertain. The sequenced sample consisted of peripheral blood. The DNA for the CDR3 is TGTGCCAGCAGTTTTGCAGAACAGATCCTCTACGAGCAGTACTTC. Its translation: CASSFAEQILYEQYF.